These T cell receptor beta chains were read from a single sample in a study of cytomegalovirus exposure and HLA in healthy donors. Generated by immunoSEQ multiplex PCR, the TCRdb table keeps only in-frame clones and is missing some. The table has about 120,000 clones, under 90% seen once; the top ten hold 7.5% to 9.5%. The sequenced sample was PBMCs. These receptors were collected from a female donor in good health and CMV-seropositive. Both conserved end residues are part of each CDR3. The D gene is left open where the match is weak. Size is omitted from some rows. Given values are once, few, many or a class for expanded clones.

v_gene: TRBV28
abundance: -
j_gene: TRBJ1-1
d_gene: -
CDR3aa: CASGSSGFAEAFF
CDR3nt: TGTGCCAGCGGCTCCTCAGGGTTTGCTGAAGCTTTCTTT

v_gene: TRBV7-2
abundance: -
j_gene: TRBJ1-1
d_gene: TRBD1
CDR3aa: CASSPSGQVGTEAFF
CDR3nt: TGTGCCAGCAGCCCCTCCGGACAGGTCGGAACTGAAGCTTTCTTT

v_gene: TRBV5-1
abundance: few
j_gene: TRBJ2-6
d_gene: -
CDR3aa: CASSWLSGANVLTF
CDR3nt: TGCGCCAGCAGTTGGCTCTCTGGGGCCAACGTCCTGACTTTC

v_gene: TRBV4-3
abundance: -
j_gene: TRBJ2-7
d_gene: TRBD1
CDR3aa: CASSQDQPAGQVYEQYF
CDR3nt: TGCGCCAGCAGCCAAGATCAGCCGGCGGGACAGGTCTACGAGCAGTACTTC

v_gene: TRBV15
abundance: -
j_gene: TRBJ1-1
d_gene: -
CDR3aa: CATSSRRSAEAFF
CDR3nt: TGTGCCACCAGCAGCCGCCGCAGTGCTGAAGCTTTCTTT

v_gene: TRBV5-1
abundance: -
j_gene: TRBJ1-4
d_gene: -
CDR3aa: CASSLDSFGEKLFF
CDR3nt: TGCGCCAGCAGCCTTGACAGTTTTGGCGAAAAACTGTTTTTT

v_gene: TRBV2
abundance: -
j_gene: TRBJ1-3
d_gene: -
CDR3aa: CASSVSRQGGSGNTIYF
CDR3nt: TGTGCCAGCAGTGTGTCGCGGCAGGGAGGCTCTGGAAACACCATATATTTT

v_gene: TRBV4-3
abundance: once
j_gene: TRBJ1-6
d_gene: TRBD1
CDR3aa: CASSRGTGDTSPLHF
CDR3nt: TGCGCCAGCAGCCGAGGGACAGGGGATACTTCACCCCTCCACTTT

v_gene: TRBV6-6
abundance: -
j_gene: TRBJ1-3
d_gene: -
CDR3aa: CASASGNTIYF
CDR3nt: TGTGCCAGTGCGAGCGGAAACACCATATATTTT

v_gene: TRBV7-2
abundance: -
j_gene: TRBJ1-6
d_gene: -
CDR3aa: CASSSGQARPLHF
CDR3nt: TGTGCCAGCAGCAGTGGGCAGGCCAGACCCCTCCACTTT

v_gene: TRBV5-1
abundance: -
j_gene: TRBJ1-1
d_gene: -
CDR3aa: CASSPDRANTEAFF
CDR3nt: TGCGCCAGCAGCCCGGACAGAGCGAACACTGAAGCTTTCTTT

v_gene: TRBV27
abundance: -
j_gene: TRBJ2-4
d_gene: -
CDR3aa: CASSFEGGPQNIQYF
CDR3nt: TGTGCCAGCAGTTTCGAGGGGGGGCCTCAAAACATTCAGTACTTC

v_gene: TRBV28
abundance: few
j_gene: TRBJ1-3
d_gene: -
CDR3aa: CASSLGDRPSGNTIYF
CDR3nt: TGTGCCAGCAGTTTAGGCGACAGGCCTTCTGGAAACACCATATATTTT

v_gene: TRBV29-1
abundance: -
j_gene: TRBJ1-1
d_gene: -
CDR3aa: CSVERDGNTEAFF
CDR3nt: TGCAGCGTTGAGCGGGACGGGAACACTGAAGCTTTCTTT

v_gene: TRBV6-5
abundance: once
j_gene: TRBJ1-1
d_gene: -
CDR3aa: CASSSSDREAFF
CDR3nt: TGTGCCAGCAGCTCTTCCGACAGGGAAGCTTTCTTT

v_gene: TRBV5-1
abundance: once
j_gene: TRBJ2-7
d_gene: TRBD1
CDR3aa: CASSLEGGTGGAEQYF
CDR3nt: TGCGCCAGCAGCTTGGAGGGTGGGACAGGGGGCGCGGAGCAGTACTTC

v_gene: TRBV5-1
abundance: few
j_gene: TRBJ1-1
d_gene: TRBD1
CDR3aa: CASSLQGSEVNTEAFF
CDR3nt: TGCGCCAGCAGCCTACAGGGGTCGGAAGTGAACACTGAAGCTTTCTTT

v_gene: TRBV27
abundance: -
j_gene: TRBJ1-4
d_gene: -
CDR3aa: CASTRQGMEKLFF
CDR3nt: TGTGCCAGCACCCGTCAGGGAATGGAAAAACTGTTTTTT

v_gene: TRBV7-2
abundance: -
j_gene: TRBJ1-4
d_gene: TRBD1
CDR3aa: CASSLLKGASNEKLFF
CDR3nt: TGTGCCAGCAGCTTGCTAAAGGGGGCTTCGAATGAAAAACTGTTTTTT

v_gene: TRBV7-2
abundance: -
j_gene: TRBJ1-2
d_gene: -
CDR3aa: CASSQAFPNYGYTF
CDR3nt: TGTGCCAGCAGCCAGGCGTTTCCTAACTATGGCTACACCTTC

v_gene: TRBV27
abundance: -
j_gene: TRBJ1-2
d_gene: TRBD1
CDR3aa: CASSPQPDRVAGYTF
CDR3nt: TGTGCCAGCAGTCCCCAGCCGGACAGGGTAGCCGGCTACACCTTC

v_gene: TRBV5-1
abundance: -
j_gene: TRBJ2-5
d_gene: TRBD2
CDR3aa: CASSSTSGGAAETQYF
CDR3nt: TGCGCCAGCAGCTCGACTAGCGGGGGGGCCGCAGAGACCCAGTACTTC

v_gene: TRBV19
abundance: once
j_gene: TRBJ1-2
d_gene: TRBD1
CDR3aa: CASSTPGTGFGYTF
CDR3nt: TGTGCCAGTAGTACTCCCGGGACAGGGTTTGGCTACACCTTC

v_gene: TRBV10-2
abundance: -
j_gene: TRBJ2-2
d_gene: -
CDR3aa: CASRGNPGELFF
CDR3nt: TGCGCCAGCAGGGGCAATCCCGGGGAGCTGTTTTTT

v_gene: TRBV30
abundance: once
j_gene: TRBJ1-1
d_gene: -
CDR3aa: CAWRGLNTEAFF
CDR3nt: TGTGCCTGGAGGGGACTTAACACTGAAGCTTTCTTT

v_gene: TRBV5-1
abundance: few
j_gene: TRBJ2-1
d_gene: -
CDR3aa: CASSFLAGLTYNEQFF
CDR3nt: TGCGCCAGCAGCTTTTTGGCGGGCCTCACCTACAATGAGCAGTTCTTC

v_gene: TRBV6-5
abundance: -
j_gene: TRBJ2-7
d_gene: TRBD1
CDR3aa: CASSYQTGLYEQYF
CDR3nt: TGTGCCAGCAGTTACCAGACAGGGCTCTACGAGCAGTACTTC

v_gene: TRBV7-8
abundance: -
j_gene: TRBJ2-3
d_gene: -
CDR3aa: CASSLGGADTQYF
CDR3nt: TGTGCCAGCAGCTTAGGGGGCGCAGATACGCAGTATTTT

v_gene: TRBV28
abundance: -
j_gene: TRBJ1-1
d_gene: -
CDR3aa: CASSLGGGATEAFF
CDR3nt: TGTGCCAGCAGTTTAGGGGGAGGGGCCACTGAAGCTTTCTTT

v_gene: TRBV18
abundance: -
j_gene: TRBJ2-7
d_gene: -
CDR3aa: CASSPKGDEQYF
CDR3nt: TGTGCCAGCTCACCTAAGGGGGACGAGCAGTACTTC

v_gene: TRBV7-8
abundance: -
j_gene: TRBJ2-3
d_gene: -
CDR3aa: CASSLEGFTDTQYF
CDR3nt: TGTGCCAGCAGCTTAGAGGGGTTCACAGATACGCAGTATTTT

v_gene: TRBV5-5
abundance: -
j_gene: TRBJ2-1
d_gene: TRBD2
CDR3aa: CASRATGGLTYNEQFF
CDR3nt: TGTGCCAGCAGGGCGACGGGGGGGCTCACTTATAATGAGCAGTTCTTC

v_gene: TRBV5-1
abundance: -
j_gene: TRBJ1-2
d_gene: TRBD1
CDR3aa: CASSPQVGQGAYGYTF
CDR3nt: TGCGCCAGCAGCCCCCAGGTGGGACAGGGGGCTTATGGCTACACCTTC